Listed below are T cell receptor beta chains from one sample, sequenced in a study of CD8+ T cells in alopecia areata. TCRdb keeps only in-frame clones here, not all; method: immunoSEQ multiplex PCR. Of around 5,000 clones in the sample, roughly 63% are singletons; the top ten hold around 11%. Sequenced material: skin, taken at week 0. The receptors originated from a human donor with alopecia areata. The CDR3 runs from the conserved cysteine through the conserved F or W. D genes are given only for firm matches. The size field is filled for only some rows; it gives once, few, many or a size class.

v_gene	d_gene	abundance	j_gene	CDR3aa	CDR3nt
TRBV19	NA	NA	TRBJ1-5	CASSIGGMPQHF	TGTGCCAGTAGTATTGGCGGAATGCCCCAGCATTTT
TRBV11-2	TRBD1	few	TRBJ1-6	CASSFGSGGLRGSPLHF	TGTGCCAGCAGCTTTGGGTCAGGGGGCCTTCGCGGGTCACCCCTCCACTTT
TRBV6-5	TRBD1	NA	TRBJ2-1	CASSFGRDRGNNEQFF	TGTGCCAGCAGTTTTGGACGGGACAGGGGGAACAATGAGCAGTTCTTC
TRBV11-2	TRBD1	NA	TRBJ1-6	CASSLPSQGGSPLHF	TGTGCCAGCAGCTTACCCTCACAGGGGGGTTCACCCCTCCACTTT
TRBV5-1	NA	few	TRBJ2-5	CASSGDRQQETQYF	TGCGCCAGCTCCGGAGACAGACAACAAGAGACCCAGTACTTC
TRBV5-1	NA	NA	TRBJ2-5	CASSLGDQETQYF	TGCGCCAGCAGCTTGGGCGACCAAGAGACCCAGTACTTC
TRBV2	NA	NA	TRBJ1-5	CASSKGSQGGSNQPQHF	TGTGCCAGCAGCAAAGGGTCGCAAGGGGGTAGCAATCAGCCCCAGCATTTT
TRBV6-5	NA	NA	TRBJ1-2	CASSYSSLQGDGYTF	TGTGCCAGCAGTTACTCGAGCTTGCAGGGTGATGGCTACACCTTC
TRBV7-2	TRBD2	NA	TRBJ2-3	CASSLVGASGGARDTQYF	TGTGCCAGCAGCTTAGTAGGGGCTAGCGGGGGGGCTCGGGATACGCAGTATTTT
TRBV27	NA	NA	TRBJ1-2	CASRGVSANYGYTF	TGTGCCAGCAGGGGAGTCTCAGCTAACTATGGCTACACCTTC
TRBV11-2	NA	NA	TRBJ2-7	CASSLDRRGRGEQYF	TGTGCCAGCAGCTTAGATCGCCGGGGAAGAGGCGAGCAGTACTTC
TRBV2	NA	large	TRBJ2-3	CASRPRQVDTQYF	TGTGCCAGCAGACCTCGACAGGTGGATACGCAGTATTTT
TRBV10-3	NA	NA	TRBJ2-7	CAISTRQGGTFYEQYF	TGTGCCATCAGCACCAGACAAGGGGGAACTTTCTACGAGCAGTACTTC
TRBV29-1	NA	NA	TRBJ2-7	CSVRGLYEQYF	TGCAGCGTTAGGGGACTCTACGAGCAGTACTTC
TRBV2	NA	NA	TRBJ2-1	CASSRGQGPYNEQFF	TGTGCCAGCAGCCGGGGTCAGGGCCCCTACAATGAGCAGTTCTTC
TRBV6-4	NA	few	TRBJ2-5	CASSDAGWRGEETQYF	TGTGCCAGCAGTGACGCAGGTTGGCGGGGAGAAGAGACCCAGTACTTC
TRBV10-1	NA	few	TRBJ2-7	CASSETGLKPMGEYEQYF	TGCGCCAGCAGCGAGACGGGACTGAAACCCATGGGCGAGTACGAGCAGTACTTC
TRBV7-9	TRBD1	NA	TRBJ1-5	CASSLSGGDQPQHF	TGTGCCAGCAGCTTATCAGGGGGCGATCAGCCCCAGCATTTT
TRBV6-9	NA	few	TRBJ2-7	CASRVDYRAPNEQYF	TGTGCCAGCAGAGTAGATTACAGGGCCCCCAACGAGCAGTACTTC
TRBV7-9	NA	NA	TRBJ2-1	CASSYRGARGGLTYNEQFF	TGTGCCAGCAGCTACCGGGGGGCTCGCGGGGGCCTTACCTACAATGAGCAGTTCTTC